A single sample gave rise to the 15 T cell receptor beta chains below, sequenced in a study of blood T cell repertoires in COVID-19. Clones were sequenced by immunoSEQ multiplex PCR, and TCRdb holds only the in-frame ones, with some missing. The sample consists of about 300,000 clones, about nine tenths of them appearing once. The sequenced sample consisted of PBMCs or T cells enriched from blood (not recorded which). The receptors were gathered from a woman younger than 30 who had recovered from COVID-19.

This chain uses TRBV23-1 with TRBJ1-2; D not certain. TRBV23-1 is annotated as an ORF whose role is uncertain. Trimming removed 7 bases at V and 0 bases at J, with 15 bases between. The CDR3 sequence is 15 residues long. CDR3 nucleotide sequence: TGCGCCAGCACTACTTTGGGAGGGCCTAACTATGGCTACACCTTC. Translated: CASTTLGGPNYGYTF.

The V gene is TRBV28, the J gene TRBJ1-5; 7 bases align to TRBD1. The CDR3 sequence is 12 residues long. From germline, CDR1 is MDHEN and CDR2 SYDVKM. V gave up 6 bases and J gave up 7 bases; unmatched junction bases: 3. The CDR3 region has the DNA TGTGCCAGCAGGACAGGGAACCAGCCCCAGCATTTT. Protein sequence: CASRTGNQPQHF.

The chain recombines TRBV4-1 with TRBJ2-3, with 8 bases matching TRBD2. In germline, CDR1 is MGHRA, CDR2 YSYEKL. V trimming: 4 bases; J trimming: 6 bases; junction bases outside the gene matches: 6. The CDR3 is 14 amino acids. The CDR3 DNA is TGCGCCAGCAGCCGAGCGGGAGTAGCGGATACGCAGTATTTT. This translates into CASSRAGVADTQYF.

The DNA of the CDR3 is TGTGCCAGCAGTGAAAGTTGGGACTCCTCCACTGAAGCTTTCTTT. It yields the protein CASSESWDSSTEAFF. This chain links TRBV2 with TRBJ1-1; tentatively, D is TRBD1 (5 bases). Germline V gives CDR1 SNHLY, CDR2 FYNNEI. V lost 2 bases and J 4 bases, leaving 14 bases between the germline ends. The CDR3 spans 15 residues.

There are a few counts of this clone. V usage is TRBV7-2 and J usage is TRBJ2-5; D is perhaps TRBD2 (7 bases). Germline assignment: CDR1 SGHTA and CDR2 FQGNSA. The CDR3 covers 15 residues. Trimming took 1 base from V and 5 from J, leaving 14 bases between them. The CDR3 here is CASSLVRGAVETQYF. The CDR3 coding sequence is TGTGCCAGCAGCTTAGTTCGGGGGGCGGTGGAGACCCAGTACTTC. The full variable domain, in which reference TRBV7-2 and TRBJ2-5 provide the parts outside the CDR3, is GAGVSQSPSNKVTEKGKDVELRCDPISGHTALYWYRQSLGQGLEFLIYFQGNSAPDKSGLPSDRFSAERTGGSVSTLTIQRTQQEDSAVYLCASSLVRGAVETQYFGPGTRLLVL.

The CDR3 region has the DNA TGTGCCAGCAGCTCTCTTTGGACAGGGGGCTTTAATGAAAAACTGTTTTTT. It codes for CASSSLWTGGFNEKLFF. V and J are TRBV7-8 and TRBJ1-4; 11 bases are shared with TRBD1. The CDR3 length is 17 residues. Germline loops: CDR1 SGHVS, CDR2 FQNEAQ. With V trimmed by 4 bases and J by 4 bases, 8 bases remained unmatched.

The CDR3 region has the DNA TGTGCCAGCAGCGGAGGTATCTATGGCTACACCTTC. Translation gives CASSGGIYGYTF. The chain joins TRBV7-9 to TRBJ1-2; the D is unclear. CDR1 and CDR2 from the germline V gene are SEHNR and FQNEAQ (reference sequence). The CDR3 sequence is 12 residues long. The V end lost 5 bases, the J end lost 4 bases, and 8 bases lay between the germline ends.

The J gene is TRBJ1-2, the V gene TRBV12-3 or TRBV12-4; D may be TRBD1 (5 bases). The CDR3 loop spans 13 amino acids. V dropped 3 bases and J dropped 3 bases, with 8 bases sitting between them. The CDR3: CASSFQGYYGYTF. DNA for the CDR3: TGTGCCAGCAGTTTTCAGGGTTACTATGGCTACACCTTC.

The gene calls are TRBV7-9 and TRBJ2-7; the D gene is possibly TRBD1 (5 bases). CDR1 and CDR2 (germline): SEHNR, FQNEAQ (reference sequence). CDR3 length: 12 residues. V was pared by 11 bases and J by 3 bases, with 14 bases between. CDR3 sequence reads: CASRGGSYEQYF. DNA of the CDR3: TGTGCCTCAAGGGGCGGCAGCTACGAGCAGTACTTC.

V usage is TRBV5-4 and J usage is TRBJ2-3; possibly TRBD1 for D (5 bases). Germline assignment: CDR1 SGHNT and CDR2 YYREEE (reference sequence). Deletions cut 0 bases from V and 0 bases from J, with 8 bases between. There are 15 residues in the CDR3. This CDR3 is CASSLARQSTDTQYF. In nucleotides, the CDR3 is TGTGCCAGCAGCTTGGCGAGACAGAGCACAGATACGCAGTATTTT.

V is TRBV30 and J is TRBJ2-7; D possibly corresponds to TRBD1 (6 bases). This CDR3 comprises 18 residues. In germline, CDR1 is GTSNPN, CDR2 SVGIG (reference sequence). Trimming took off 0 bases at V and 6 bases at J, with 27 bases between the two ends. The CDR3 loop is CAWSVLGATGKEDFEQYF. CDR3 DNA sequence: TGTGCCTGGAGTGTACTAGGGGCGACAGGAAAAGAGGATTTCGAGCAGTACTTC.

The chain employs TRBV4-3 and TRBJ2-3; 11 bases agree with TRBD1. The CDR3 runs to 16 residues. Per germline, CDR1 LGHNA and CDR2 YSLEER. Trimming cost V 0 bases and J 6 bases; bases outside gene matches: 5. CDR3 residues: CASSQEWTGGLDTQYF. CDR3 coding DNA: TGCGCCAGCAGCCAAGAGTGGACAGGGGGCCTGGATACGCAGTATTTT.

Details on this clone: Given a much more abundant clone one base away, this may be a read error. The chain combines TRBV6-2 or TRBV6-3 with TRBJ1-2; 7 bases map to TRBD1. Trimming took 5 bases from V and 3 from J; bases not matched to a gene: 3. Germline assignment: CDR1 MNHEY and CDR2 SVGEGT. The CDR3 extends over 13 amino acids. CDR3 nucleotide sequence: TGTGCCAGCAGTCCGACAGGGCACTATGGCTACACCTTC. This encodes CASSPTGHYGYTF.

This clone was found once. The CDR3 loop reads CASSVGTSGYYGTDTQYF. The CDR3, as DNA: TGTGCCAGCAGCGTAGGGACTAGCGGGTACTACGGTACAGATACGCAGTATTTT. The rearrangement links TRBV9 to TRBJ2-3; 11 nucleotides agree with TRBD2. CDR3 length equals 18 residues. Germline V CDR1 and CDR2: SGDLS, YYNGEE. V dropped 0 bases and J dropped 3; count of bases not matched to a gene: 9. The whole variable domain, remainder taken from reference TRBV9 and TRBJ2-3, is DSGVTQTPKHLITATGQRVTLRCSPRSGDLSVYWYQQSLDQGLQFLIQYYNGEERAKGNILERFSAQQFPDLHSELNLSSLELGDSALYFCASSVGTSGYYGTDTQYFGPGTRLTVL.

The rearrangement joins TRBV7-9 to TRBJ2-7; maybe TRBD2 (6 bases). The CDR3 length is 14 residues. V was trimmed by 1 base and J by 4 bases, leaving 11 bases between them. Germline CDR1 SEHNR, CDR2 FQNEAQ (reference sequence). The CDR3: CASSLVQEGYEQYF. The CDR3 nucleotides read TGTGCCAGCAGCTTAGTACAGGAGGGATACGAGCAGTACTTC.